The sequence of this T cell receptor (beta chain) was determined in a study of T cell responses to AZD1222 COVID-19 vaccine. Study conclusions and caveats: Clonal diversity was possibly underestimated, and white British individuals and females predominated among donors. Of spike-specific TCRs, nearly half reportedly target regions left unmutated in variants. Following two doses of AZD1222, Spike-specific TCR breadth and depth rose.

Details on this clone: Its antigen is unidentified.

Clones were sequenced by immunoSEQ multiplex PCR, and TCRdb holds only the in-frame ones, with some missing. This table has 160,000 or so clones, more than 80% appearing once. Trimming cost V 4 bases and J 1 base, with 15 bases left between them. Germline values: CDR1 SGHRS, CDR2 YFSETQ. CDR3 length: 17 amino acids. The receptor comes from an adult in good health. This sample comprised peripheral blood, obtained on day 0 of AZD1222 vaccination. The genes are TRBV5-1 and TRBJ2-6; the D gene is possibly TRBD1 (5 bases). The CDR3 DNA reads as TGCGCCAGCAGCGAAGGGGTGGTTGCTTCTGGGGCCAACGTCCTGACTTTC. Encoded protein: CASSEGVVASGANVLTF.